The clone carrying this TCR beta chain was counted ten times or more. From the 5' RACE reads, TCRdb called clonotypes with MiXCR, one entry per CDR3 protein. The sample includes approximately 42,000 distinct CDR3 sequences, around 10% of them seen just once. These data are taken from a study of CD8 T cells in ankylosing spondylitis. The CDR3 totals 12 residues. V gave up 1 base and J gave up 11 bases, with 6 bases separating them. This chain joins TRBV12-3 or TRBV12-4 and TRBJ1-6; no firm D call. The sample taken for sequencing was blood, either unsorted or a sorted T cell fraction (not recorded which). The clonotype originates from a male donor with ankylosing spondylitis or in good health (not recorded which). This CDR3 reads CASSLGAAPLHF. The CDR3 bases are TGTGCCAGCAGTTTAGGGGCAGCACCCCTCCACTTT.